This T cell receptor (beta chain) was captured by sequencing in a study of cytomegalovirus exposure and HLA in healthy donors. Germline CDR1 reads SQVTM; CDR2 reads ANQGSEA. The CDR3 consists of 16 residues. Trimming took 6 bases from V and 0 from J; bases not matched to a gene: 11. The PCR employed 60 Vbeta primers together with 13 Jbeta primers. Produced via immunoSEQ multiplex PCR; TCRdb's table is partial and in-frame only. This table has about 120,000 clones, 75% to 85% appearing once. The chain joins TRBV29-1 to TRBJ1-3; 7 bases agree with TRBD1. The sample consisted of PBMCs. This sequence was found in a female donor in good health and CMV-seropositive. CDR3 DNA: TGCAGCGTGTCCGGGACAGCCTCCTCCTCTGGAAACACCATATATTTT. Protein: CSVSGTASSSGNTIYF. Using reference TRBV29-1 and TRBJ1-3 for the parts outside the CDR3, the full variable domain is SAVISQKPSRDICQRGTSLTIQCQVDSQVTMMFWYRQQPGQSLTLIATANQGSEATYESGFVIDKFPISRPNLTFSTLTVSNMSPEDSSIYLCSVSGTASSSGNTIYFGEGSWLTVV.